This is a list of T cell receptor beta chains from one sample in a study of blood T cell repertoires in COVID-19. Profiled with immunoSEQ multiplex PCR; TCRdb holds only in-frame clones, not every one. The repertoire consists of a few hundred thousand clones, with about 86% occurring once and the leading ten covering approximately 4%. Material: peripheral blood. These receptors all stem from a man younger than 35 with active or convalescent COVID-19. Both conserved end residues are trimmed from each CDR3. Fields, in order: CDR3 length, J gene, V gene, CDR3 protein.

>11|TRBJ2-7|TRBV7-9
ASSLVADYEQY
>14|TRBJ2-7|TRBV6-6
ASSYSGTGRSYEQY
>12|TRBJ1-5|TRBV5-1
ASSPGTGNQPQH
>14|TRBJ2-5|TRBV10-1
ASMRGRGSVHETQY
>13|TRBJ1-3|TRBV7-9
ASSRFRDSGNTIY
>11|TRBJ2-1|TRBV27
ASSDQGPNEQF
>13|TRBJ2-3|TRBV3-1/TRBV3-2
ASSRTGTGRNTQY
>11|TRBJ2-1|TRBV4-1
ASSPTPDQEQF
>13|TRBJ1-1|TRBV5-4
ASSFGTGRNTEAF
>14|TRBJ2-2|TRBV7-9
ASSPTGTSGRVELF
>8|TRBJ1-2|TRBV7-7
ASSTDGYT
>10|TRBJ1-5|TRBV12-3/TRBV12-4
ASSFSDQPQH
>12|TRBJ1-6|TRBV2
ASSVDSINSPLH
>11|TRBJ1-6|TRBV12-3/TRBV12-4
ASLGQSNSPLH
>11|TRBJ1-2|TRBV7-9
ASSSPSPIGYT
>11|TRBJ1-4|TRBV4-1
ASSRTGNEKLF
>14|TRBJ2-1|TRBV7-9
ASSAGGSGLYNEQF
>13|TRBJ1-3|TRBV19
ASTLLRGSGNTIY
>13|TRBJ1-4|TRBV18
ASSSQGSTNEKLF
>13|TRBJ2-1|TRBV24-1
ATSDLAGGGNEQF
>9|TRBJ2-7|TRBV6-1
ASSEQGGEY
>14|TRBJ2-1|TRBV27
ASSLSDRVSYNEQF
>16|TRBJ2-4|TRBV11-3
ASSFLPHPTSGWNIQY
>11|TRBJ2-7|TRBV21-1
ARQGPPRYEQY
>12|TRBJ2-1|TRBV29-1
SGFPGTRYNEQF
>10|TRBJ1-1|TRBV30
AWRQGNTEAF
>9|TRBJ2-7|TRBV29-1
SVVSGYEQY
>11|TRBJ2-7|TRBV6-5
ASRGPNSYEQY
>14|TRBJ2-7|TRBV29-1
SAPAPRDRGSFEQY
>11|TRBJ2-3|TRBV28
ASSFSGTDTQY
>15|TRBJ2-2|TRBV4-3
ASSQLPSLQTAGELF
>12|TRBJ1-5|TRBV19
ATLQGTGNQPQH
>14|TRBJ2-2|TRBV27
ASSLYRDISTGELF
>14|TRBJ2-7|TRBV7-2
ASSPTSGRLSYEQY
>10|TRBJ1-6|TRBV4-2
ASSQDRAPLH
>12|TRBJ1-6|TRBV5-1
ASSLDGGNSPLH
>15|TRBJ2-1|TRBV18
ASSPPWTGSNYNEQF
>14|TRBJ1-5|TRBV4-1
ASSPIEQGLNQPQH
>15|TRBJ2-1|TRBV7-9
ASSLELAAGSYNEQF
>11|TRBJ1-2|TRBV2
ASSGTTNYGYT
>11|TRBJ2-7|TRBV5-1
ASSLVPGYEQY